This T cell receptor (beta chain) was retrieved from a study of CD8 T cells in Susac syndrome. The study's findings and limits: The study's TCR sequencing and HLA analysis covered a relatively small number of individuals, and the study acknowledged this.

Turning to this clonotype: Its antigen is as yet unknown. No DNA is shown, since the ends of the CDR3 on it are uncertain; the CDR3 is the one TCRdb lists.

A total of 15 residues make up the CDR3, ends included. Germline lookup yields CDR1 MDHEN and CDR2 SYDVKM. It was with random hexamers that roughly 0.45 to 1 ug RNA was reverse transcribed. Coverage of TCR beta CDR3 amplification by immunoSEQ multiplex PCR extended to 54 Vbeta and 13 Jbeta. TCRdb recomputed calls from the immunoSEQ multiplex PCR reads with MiXCR, one row per CDR3 protein. The sample holds hundreds of thousands of distinct CDR3 sequences, approximately 85% seen once. The chain links TRBV28 to TRBJ1-1. Sequencing was carried out using CD8+ T cells from PBMCs. The sequence derives from a human donor with multiple sclerosis. The CDR3: CASSFLAGRNTEAFF.